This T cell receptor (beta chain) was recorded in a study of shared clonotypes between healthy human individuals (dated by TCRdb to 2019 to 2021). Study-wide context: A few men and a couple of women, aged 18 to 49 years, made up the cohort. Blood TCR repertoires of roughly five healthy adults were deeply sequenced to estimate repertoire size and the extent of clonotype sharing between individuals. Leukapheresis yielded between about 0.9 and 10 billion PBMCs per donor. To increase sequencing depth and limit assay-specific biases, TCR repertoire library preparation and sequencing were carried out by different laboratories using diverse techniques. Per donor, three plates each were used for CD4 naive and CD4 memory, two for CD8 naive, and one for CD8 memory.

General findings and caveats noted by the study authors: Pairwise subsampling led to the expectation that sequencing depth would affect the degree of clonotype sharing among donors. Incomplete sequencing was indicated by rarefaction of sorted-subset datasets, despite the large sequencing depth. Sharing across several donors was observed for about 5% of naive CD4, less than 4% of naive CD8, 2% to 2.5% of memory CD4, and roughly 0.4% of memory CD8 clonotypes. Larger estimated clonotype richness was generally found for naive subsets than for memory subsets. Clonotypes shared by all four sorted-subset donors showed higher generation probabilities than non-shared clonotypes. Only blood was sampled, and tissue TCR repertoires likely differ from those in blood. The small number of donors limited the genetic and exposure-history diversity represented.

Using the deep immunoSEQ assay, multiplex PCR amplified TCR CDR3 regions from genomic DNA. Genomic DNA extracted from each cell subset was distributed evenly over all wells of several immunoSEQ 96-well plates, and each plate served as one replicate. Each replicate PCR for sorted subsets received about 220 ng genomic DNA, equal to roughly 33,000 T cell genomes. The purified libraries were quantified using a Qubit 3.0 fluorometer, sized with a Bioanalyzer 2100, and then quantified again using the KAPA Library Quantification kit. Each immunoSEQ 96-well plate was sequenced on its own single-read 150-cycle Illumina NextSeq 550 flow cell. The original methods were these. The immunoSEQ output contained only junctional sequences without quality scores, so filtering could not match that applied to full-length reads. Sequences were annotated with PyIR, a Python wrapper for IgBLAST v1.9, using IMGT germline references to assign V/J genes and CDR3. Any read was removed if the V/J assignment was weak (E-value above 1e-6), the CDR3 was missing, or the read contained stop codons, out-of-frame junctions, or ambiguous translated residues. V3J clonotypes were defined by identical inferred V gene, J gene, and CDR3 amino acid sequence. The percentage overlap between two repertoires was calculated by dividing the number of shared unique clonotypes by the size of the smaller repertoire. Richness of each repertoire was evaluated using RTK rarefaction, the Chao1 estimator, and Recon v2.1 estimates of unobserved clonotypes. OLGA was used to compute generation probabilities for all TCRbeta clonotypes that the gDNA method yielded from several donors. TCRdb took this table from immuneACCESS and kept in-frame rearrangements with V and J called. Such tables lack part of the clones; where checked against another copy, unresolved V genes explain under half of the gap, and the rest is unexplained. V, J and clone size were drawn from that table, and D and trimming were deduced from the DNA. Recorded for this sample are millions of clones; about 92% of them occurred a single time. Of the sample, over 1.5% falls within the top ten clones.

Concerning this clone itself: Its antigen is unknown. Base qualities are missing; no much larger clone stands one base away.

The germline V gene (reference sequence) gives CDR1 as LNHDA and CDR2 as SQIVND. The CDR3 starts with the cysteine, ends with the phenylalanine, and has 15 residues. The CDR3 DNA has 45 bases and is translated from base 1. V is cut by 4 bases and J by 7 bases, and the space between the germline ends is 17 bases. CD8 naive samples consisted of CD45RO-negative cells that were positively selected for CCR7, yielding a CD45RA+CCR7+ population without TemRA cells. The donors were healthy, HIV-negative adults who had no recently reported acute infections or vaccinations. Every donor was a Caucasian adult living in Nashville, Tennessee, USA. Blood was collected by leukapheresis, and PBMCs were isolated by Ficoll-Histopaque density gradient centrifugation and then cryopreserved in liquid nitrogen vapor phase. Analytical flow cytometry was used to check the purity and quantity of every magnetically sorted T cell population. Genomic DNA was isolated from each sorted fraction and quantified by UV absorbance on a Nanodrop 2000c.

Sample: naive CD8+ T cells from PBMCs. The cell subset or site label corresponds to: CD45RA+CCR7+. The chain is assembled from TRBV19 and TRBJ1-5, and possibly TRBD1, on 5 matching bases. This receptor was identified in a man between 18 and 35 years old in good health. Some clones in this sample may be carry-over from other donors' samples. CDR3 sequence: CASSNGRAQKQPQHF. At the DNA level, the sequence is TGTGCCAGTAGTAACGGCAGGGCTCAGAAGCAGCCCCAGCATTTT.